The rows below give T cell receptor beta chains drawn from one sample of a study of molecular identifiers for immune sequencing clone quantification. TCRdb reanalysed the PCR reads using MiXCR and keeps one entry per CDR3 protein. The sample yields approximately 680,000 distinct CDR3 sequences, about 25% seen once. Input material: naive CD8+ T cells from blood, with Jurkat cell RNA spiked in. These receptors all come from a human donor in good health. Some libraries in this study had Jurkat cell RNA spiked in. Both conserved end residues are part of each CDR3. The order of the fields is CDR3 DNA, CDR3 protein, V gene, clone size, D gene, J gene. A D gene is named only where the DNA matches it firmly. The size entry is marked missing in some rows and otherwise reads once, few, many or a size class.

CDR3nt: TGTGCCAGCAGCTTCGGAGCGAACGAGCAGTACTTC; CDR3aa: CASSFGANEQYF; v_gene: TRBV11-2; abundance: many; d_gene: .; j_gene: TRBJ2-7
CDR3nt: TGTGCCAGCAGTTCCCCTGGCAGGTCGCTTGGGAGCTACACCTTC; CDR3aa: CASSSPGRSLGSYTF; v_gene: TRBV28; abundance: many; d_gene: .; j_gene: TRBJ1-2
CDR3nt: TGTGCCAGCAGGTCCCACAGGGCCGAGCAGTACTTC; CDR3aa: CASRSHRAEQYF; v_gene: TRBV6-5; abundance: .; d_gene: .; j_gene: TRBJ2-7
CDR3nt: TGTGCCAGCAGCTCGGACAGCCCGATCGATGGCACAGATACGCAGTATTTT; CDR3aa: CASSSDSPIDGTDTQYF; v_gene: TRBV9; abundance: many; d_gene: .; j_gene: TRBJ2-3
CDR3nt: TGTGCCAGCAGTTACAACCCTAGGAGGTTCGGCAATGAGCAGTTCTTC; CDR3aa: CASSYNPRRFGNEQFF; v_gene: TRBV6-2/TRBV6-3; abundance: few; d_gene: .; j_gene: TRBJ2-1
CDR3nt: TGCAGCGTTCGGGCGGCCGATGCCTACGAGCAGTACTTC; CDR3aa: CSVRAADAYEQYF; v_gene: TRBV29-1; abundance: many; d_gene: .; j_gene: TRBJ2-7
CDR3nt: TGTGCCAGCAGCACATGGGACAGGCAAGAGACCCAGTACTTC; CDR3aa: CASSTWDRQETQYF; v_gene: TRBV7-9; abundance: many; d_gene: TRBD1; j_gene: TRBJ2-5
CDR3nt: TGTGCCAGCAGTTACTCGAGTAGGGGACAGAGCAATCAGCCCCAGCATTTT; CDR3aa: CASSYSSRGQSNQPQHF; v_gene: TRBV6-6; abundance: few; d_gene: TRBD1; j_gene: TRBJ1-5
CDR3nt: TGTGCCAGCAGTACGAACCAGGGGGCGGGCCAGTACTTC; CDR3aa: CASSTNQGAGQYF; v_gene: TRBV27; abundance: .; d_gene: TRBD1; j_gene: TRBJ2-7
CDR3nt: TGTGCCAGCAGTATAGAGTGGAACACCGGGGAGCTGTTATTT; CDR3aa: CASSIEWNTGELLF; v_gene: TRBV12-3/TRBV12-4; abundance: .; d_gene: .; j_gene: TRBJ2-2
CDR3nt: TGTGCCAGCAGCCCACCTTGGGGCCGCGCAGCCATTAACATTCAGTACTTC; CDR3aa: CASSPPWGRAAINIQYF; v_gene: TRBV3-1; abundance: .; d_gene: .; j_gene: TRBJ2-4
CDR3nt: TGTGCCAGCAGCTTGAGGGTAAATGGAAAACTGTTTTTT; CDR3aa: CASSLRVNGKLFF; v_gene: TRBV6-5; abundance: .; d_gene: .; j_gene: TRBJ1-4
CDR3nt: TGCAGTGCTAGATCGCTAGCGGAAAGCACAGATACGCAGTATTTT; CDR3aa: CSARSLAESTDTQYF; v_gene: TRBV20-1; abundance: many; d_gene: TRBD2; j_gene: TRBJ2-3
CDR3nt: TGTGCCAGCAGAAACAGGAATAGAGCTTTCTTT; CDR3aa: CASRNRNRAFF; v_gene: TRBV27; abundance: many; d_gene: .; j_gene: TRBJ1-1
CDR3nt: TGTGCCAGCAGCTTACCCCACCGACAGAATGCCTATGGCTACACCTTC; CDR3aa: CASSLPHRQNAYGYTF; v_gene: TRBV7-2; abundance: many; d_gene: .; j_gene: TRBJ1-2
CDR3nt: TGTGCCTGGGGACCGCCTGGCTACGAGCAGTACTTC; CDR3aa: CAWGPPGYEQYF; v_gene: TRBV30; abundance: many; d_gene: .; j_gene: TRBJ2-7
CDR3nt: TGTGCTAGTGGTTTGGCCAATCAGCCCCAGCATTTT; CDR3aa: CASGLANQPQHF; v_gene: TRBV12-5; abundance: few; d_gene: .; j_gene: TRBJ1-5
CDR3nt: TGTGCCAGCAGCCAAGCGGGGCTAGCGGAGACCCAGTACTTC; CDR3aa: CASSQAGLAETQYF; v_gene: TRBV3-1; abundance: many; d_gene: .; j_gene: TRBJ2-5
CDR3nt: TGTGCCAGCAGCCCGCGACGCACAGATACGCAGTATTTT; CDR3aa: CASSPRRTDTQYF; v_gene: TRBV7-9; abundance: many; d_gene: .; j_gene: TRBJ2-3
CDR3nt: TGCAGCGCCACGGCCGAGGACGGGTACGGGGAGCAGTACTTC; CDR3aa: CSATAEDGYGEQYF; v_gene: TRBV29-1; abundance: few; d_gene: .; j_gene: TRBJ2-7
CDR3nt: TGCAGCTTCGCCGAAATTAACAATGAGCAGTTCTTC; CDR3aa: CSFAEINNEQFF; v_gene: TRBV29-1; abundance: few; d_gene: .; j_gene: TRBJ2-1
CDR3nt: TGTGCCAGCATCTCAACAGGTGGCACTGAAGCTTTCTTT; CDR3aa: CASISTGGTEAFF; v_gene: TRBV6-1; abundance: once; d_gene: .; j_gene: TRBJ1-1
CDR3nt: TGTGCCAGCAGTGAAATGGGTCAGAGGAACACTGAAGCTTTCTTT; CDR3aa: CASSEMGQRNTEAFF; v_gene: TRBV6-1; abundance: .; d_gene: .; j_gene: TRBJ1-1
CDR3nt: TGCGCCAGCAGCCAGCAGGGTCTTCCTAATGAAAAACTGTTTTTT; CDR3aa: CASSQQGLPNEKLFF; v_gene: TRBV4-1; abundance: .; d_gene: .; j_gene: TRBJ1-4
CDR3nt: TGTGCCAGCAGCCGACTGTCTAGCGGGATGGTAGAGCAGTACTTC; CDR3aa: CASSRLSSGMVEQYF; v_gene: TRBV14; abundance: many; d_gene: TRBD2; j_gene: TRBJ2-7
CDR3nt: TGTGCCAGCAGTTCAATCCCCCCGGGGTTCGATGAGCAGTTCTTC; CDR3aa: CASSSIPPGFDEQFF; v_gene: TRBV27; abundance: .; d_gene: .; j_gene: TRBJ2-1
CDR3nt: TGCGCCAGCAGCCAAGAAAAGATTTGGGCTGAAGCTTTCTTT; CDR3aa: CASSQEKIWAEAFF; v_gene: TRBV4-3; abundance: many; d_gene: .; j_gene: TRBJ1-1
CDR3nt: TGCAGTGCTTTGTTGTTGGGGGAGAACTACGAGCAGTACTTC; CDR3aa: CSALLLGENYEQYF; v_gene: TRBV20-1; abundance: .; d_gene: .; j_gene: TRBJ2-7
CDR3nt: TGCGCCAGCAGCCAAGATCGAATTGATAGGACAGCGCACTACAATGAGCAGTTCTTC; CDR3aa: CASSQDRIDRTAHYNEQFF; v_gene: TRBV4-3; abundance: few; d_gene: .; j_gene: TRBJ2-1
CDR3nt: TGTGCCAGCAGTTTTCGGGTTGTCGAGCGGAGCACAGATACGCAGTATTTT; CDR3aa: CASSFRVVERSTDTQYF; v_gene: TRBV12-3/TRBV12-4; abundance: few; d_gene: .; j_gene: TRBJ2-3
CDR3nt: TGTGCCAGCACCTTCCGGCCGGGCACTGAAGCTTTCTTT; CDR3aa: CASTFRPGTEAFF; v_gene: TRBV14; abundance: .; d_gene: .; j_gene: TRBJ1-1
CDR3nt: TGCGCCAGCTTCCTGGGGGCTAGCGGGAGTAATGAGCAGTTCTTC; CDR3aa: CASFLGASGSNEQFF; v_gene: TRBV5-1; abundance: few; d_gene: TRBD2; j_gene: TRBJ2-1
CDR3nt: TGTGCCAGCAGCGTAGCGGGCAGGCCCAGGAACACCGGGGAGCTGTTTTTT; CDR3aa: CASSVAGRPRNTGELFF; v_gene: TRBV9; abundance: many; d_gene: .; j_gene: TRBJ2-2
CDR3nt: TGCAGTGCTAGAGATTGGGGGACTGAAGCTTTCTTT; CDR3aa: CSARDWGTEAFF; v_gene: TRBV20-1; abundance: many; d_gene: .; j_gene: TRBJ1-1
CDR3nt: TGTGCCAGTAGTGCCAGGGGGCGAGATACGCAGTATTTT; CDR3aa: CASSARGRDTQYF; v_gene: TRBV19; abundance: few; d_gene: TRBD1; j_gene: TRBJ2-3
CDR3nt: TGTGCCAGTAGAATAGATGCGGGGTCCATTACGAGCCAGTACTTC; CDR3aa: CASRIDAGSITSQYF; v_gene: TRBV19; abundance: .; d_gene: .; j_gene: TRBJ2-7
CDR3nt: TGTGCCAGCAGCTCCCAGGGTTTCCAAGAGACCCAGTACTTC; CDR3aa: CASSSQGFQETQYF; v_gene: TRBV11-2; abundance: few; d_gene: .; j_gene: TRBJ2-5
CDR3nt: TGTGCCAGCAGCTCCACCGGGACAGGGCCCAATGAGCAGTTCTTC; CDR3aa: CASSSTGTGPNEQFF; v_gene: TRBV7-2; abundance: .; d_gene: TRBD1; j_gene: TRBJ2-1
CDR3nt: TGCGCCAGCAGCTGGATCACAGGAGGGAAAGCAGATACGCAGTATTTT; CDR3aa: CASSWITGGKADTQYF; v_gene: TRBV5-1; abundance: many; d_gene: .; j_gene: TRBJ2-3
CDR3nt: TGCGCCAGCAGCCAAGTAGCCTCACGTGGGTCCGAGCAGTACTTC; CDR3aa: CASSQVASRGSEQYF; v_gene: TRBV4-3; abundance: many; d_gene: .; j_gene: TRBJ2-7
CDR3nt: TGTGCCAGCAGCACAGGGACAGACTACGAGCAGTACTTC; CDR3aa: CASSTGTDYEQYF; v_gene: TRBV5-4; abundance: many; d_gene: TRBD1; j_gene: TRBJ2-7
CDR3nt: TGTGCCAGCAGTCCTGGGGTATGGCGGGAAAGCACAGATACGCAGTATTTT; CDR3aa: CASSPGVWRESTDTQYF; v_gene: TRBV5-5; abundance: many; d_gene: .; j_gene: TRBJ2-3
CDR3nt: TGTGCCAGCAGTGGGAACACTGAAGCTTTCTTT; CDR3aa: CASSGNTEAFF; v_gene: TRBV12-3/TRBV12-4; abundance: many; d_gene: .; j_gene: TRBJ1-1
CDR3nt: TGTGCCATCTGGTTGGGGGTTCAGTGGTGCGATCAGCCCCAGCATTTT; CDR3aa: CAIWLGVQWCDQPQHF; v_gene: TRBV10-3; abundance: .; d_gene: .; j_gene: TRBJ1-5
CDR3nt: TGTGCAAGTCGCTTCCCCGGGAACCGACAGCAAGAGACCCAGTACTTC; CDR3aa: CASRFPGNRQQETQYF; v_gene: TRBV12-2; abundance: few; d_gene: .; j_gene: TRBJ2-5
CDR3nt: TGCGCCAGCAGCCAAGGTCGTAACCCCACCTACGAGCAGTACTTC; CDR3aa: CASSQGRNPTYEQYF; v_gene: TRBV4-3; abundance: many; d_gene: .; j_gene: TRBJ2-7
CDR3nt: TGTGCCAGCAGCGGGAGCGGGTCCCTAGCGGGGTACAATGAGCAGTTCTTC; CDR3aa: CASSGSGSLAGYNEQFF; v_gene: TRBV5-4; abundance: many; d_gene: TRBD2; j_gene: TRBJ2-1
CDR3nt: TGTGCCAGCAGCGTATACGCGGGAGGGCAAGAGACCCAGTACTTC; CDR3aa: CASSVYAGGQETQYF; v_gene: TRBV9; abundance: many; d_gene: TRBD2; j_gene: TRBJ2-5
CDR3nt: TGTGCCAGCAGTTTCGCAGGGGGGAAGGAGCAGTACTTC; CDR3aa: CASSFAGGKEQYF; v_gene: TRBV27; abundance: many; d_gene: .; j_gene: TRBJ2-7
CDR3nt: TGTGCCAGCAGTCGGGGCGTTAATCGGCCCCAGCATTTT; CDR3aa: CASSRGVNRPQHF; v_gene: TRBV27; abundance: .; d_gene: .; j_gene: TRBJ1-5
CDR3nt: TGTGCCAGCAGTGAGGCAACCCAGTACTTC; CDR3aa: CASSEATQYF; v_gene: TRBV25-1; abundance: many; d_gene: .; j_gene: TRBJ2-5
CDR3nt: TGTGCCAGCCGAGATGGCGCGGGAATAACCCGACTGAACACCGGGGAGCTGTTTTTT; CDR3aa: CASRDGAGITRLNTGELFF; v_gene: TRBV6-5; abundance: many; d_gene: .; j_gene: TRBJ2-2
CDR3nt: TGTGCCAGCACCTCCTGGGGGGCATCGGACGAGCAGTACTTC; CDR3aa: CASTSWGASDEQYF; v_gene: TRBV5-6; abundance: few; d_gene: .; j_gene: TRBJ2-7